These 22 T cell receptor beta chains originate from one sample sequenced in a study of blood T cells in healthy people across ages. Sample-barcoded 5' priming and a J-beta primer mix drove a second PCR of 7 to 11 cycles. Via MiXCR, TCRdb re-called the 5' RACE reads, giving one row per CDR3 protein. The sample has more than 1 million distinct CDR3 sequences, 40% to 50% seen once. The sample consisted of blood. All receptors come from a woman aged 60-70 years in good health.

V gene TRBV27 combines with J gene TRBJ1-4; the D is unclear. Germline loops: CDR1 MNHEY, CDR2 SMNVEV (reference sequence). The CDR3 runs 16 residues. The V end was cut by 5 bases, the J end by 0 bases, with 13 bases between. DNA of the CDR3: TGTGCCAGCAGTCCGGCGGGGTCAGCAACTAATGAAAAACTGTTTTTT. Encoded protein: CASSPAGSATNEKLFF. Looking up the rest from reference TRBV27 and TRBJ1-4 gives the full variable domain: EAQVTQNPRYLITVTGKKLTVTCSQNMNHEYMSWYRQDPGLGLRQIYYSMNVEVTDKGDVPEGYKVSRKEKRNFPLILESPSPNQTSLYFCASSPAGSATNEKLFFGSGTQLSVL.

The genes are TRBV7-9 and TRBJ1-4; 7 bases map to TRBD1. This CDR3 has 16 amino acids. J lost 3 bases, V lost 2 bases, and 6 bases had no gene match. Germline assignment: CDR1 SEHNR and CDR2 FQNEAQ (reference sequence). The CDR3 reads CASSLFRGQANEKLFF. The CDR3 nucleotides are TGTGCCAGCAGCTTATTTCGAGGACAGGCTAATGAAAAACTGTTTTTT.

This clonotype was seen at least ten times. The rearrangement joins TRBV12-3 or TRBV12-4 to TRBJ2-7, with 11 bases matching TRBD2. This CDR3 comprises 14 residues. The V segment lost 6 bases and the J segment 6 bases; nucleotides outside the gene matches: 7. The CDR3 coding sequence is TGTGCCAGCAGCACTAGCGGGAGATTAGTCGAGCAGTACTTC. This encodes CASSTSGRLVEQYF.

The table lists this clonotype with a few counts. The chain has TRBV12-3 or TRBV12-4 and TRBJ1-2; TRBD1 matches 8 bases. V shed 1 base and J 5 bases; nucleotides not matched to a gene: 9. The CDR3 loop spans 16 amino acids. In DNA, the CDR3 is TGTGCCAGCAGTTTAGGGGACAGGAGGGGTAATTATGGCTACACCTTC. The encoded protein is CASSLGDRRGNYGYTF.

The V gene is TRBV12-3 or TRBV12-4, the J gene TRBJ1-1, with D perhaps matching TRBD1 (5 bases). This CDR3 has 15 amino acids. Deletions cut 3 bases from V and 3 bases from J, with 14 bases between. The CDR3 DNA reads TGTGCCAGCAGTTTCAGAAGGGGTAGTGACACTGAAGCTTTCTTT. Its translation: CASSFRRGSDTEAFF.

This clonotype was seen a few times. One junction end disagrees with the germline gene, perhaps due to a read error. The chain has TRBV12-3 or TRBV12-4 and TRBJ2-4; D perhaps matches TRBD2 (7 bases). The CDR3 is 19 amino acids. CDR3 nucleotides: TGTGCCAGCAGTTTAGCCGATGGGAAGGGGGGGATAGCCAAGAACATTCAGTACTTC. Its translation is CASSLADGKGGIAKNIQYF.

V usage is TRBV20-1 and J usage is TRBJ2-1; 10 bases are shared with TRBD2. V shed 0 bases and J 8 bases; nucleotides not matched to a gene: 13. The germline V gene has CDR1 DFQATT and CDR2 SNEGSKA (reference sequence). This CDR3 comprises 17 residues. In nucleotides, the CDR3 is TGCAGTGCTAGAGATCTCCTAGCGGGAGTTTCTATCGATGAGCAGTTCTTC. Amino acids: CSARDLLAGVSIDEQFF.

A single count supports this clonotype. The chain combines TRBV18 with TRBJ2-3; maybe TRBD2 (6 bases). This CDR3 has 19 amino acids. V lost 1 base, J lost 0 bases, and 20 bases lay in between. Germline V lookup: CDR1 KGHSH, CDR2 LQKENI. The CDR3, as DNA: TGTGCCAGCTCACCACGGGGCGGGACGGACACTACTAGCACAGATACGCAGTATTTT. It yields the protein CASSPRGGTDTTSTDTQYF.

The chain couples TRBV29-1 to TRBJ2-7; no reliable D call. Trimming left V 4 bases short and J 2 bases short, with 9 bases between. Germline V gene lookup returns CDR1 SQVTM and CDR2 ANQGSEA. This CDR3 contains 12 residues. The CDR3 protein is CSVGSFTYEQYF. The CDR3 coding sequence is TGCAGCGTTGGGTCGTTTACCTACGAGCAGTACTTC.

This clonotype appeared a few times. The rearrangement joins TRBV10-3 to TRBJ1-5, with D possibly being TRBD1 (6 bases). V gave up 0 bases and J gave up 7 bases, with 16 bases separating them. This CDR3 is 16 amino acids long. Looked up from germline, CDR1 is ENHRY and CDR2 is SYGVKD. In nucleotides, the CDR3 is TGTGCCATCAGTGAGTCGAAACACAGGGTCGGGCAGCCCCAGCATTTT. Encoded protein: CAISESKHRVGQPQHF.

The chain recombines TRBV11-2 with TRBJ2-3; D possibly corresponds to TRBD1 (6 bases). This CDR3 has 17 residues. The germline V gene has CDR1 SGHAT and CDR2 FQNNGV. The ends were cut back, 1 base at V and 6 bases at J, with 20 bases in the middle. CDR3 sequence: CASSLGRTGFGADTQYF. Written as DNA, the CDR3 is TGTGCCAGCAGCTTAGGAAGAACAGGGTTCGGGGCGGATACGCAGTATTTT.

This clonotype was detected many times. At one of its ends the junction is not consistent with the germline gene, which may arise from a read error. This chain connects TRBV5-1 to TRBJ2-7, with no clear D. CDR1 is SGHRS and CDR2 is YFSETQ in the germline V gene. The CDR3 runs 14 residues. The DNA for the CDR3 is TGCGCCAGCAGCTTGGAGTCAGCCTCCTTCGAGCAGTACTTC. It specifies CASSLESASFEQYF.

This clonotype was seen only a few times. The gene calls are TRBV7-9 and TRBJ2-7; TRBD2 aligns across 9 bases. Gene TRBJ2-5 matches the end of the DNA better, so the J call may be wrong. CDR1 and CDR2 from the germline V gene are SEHNR and FQNEAQ (reference sequence). The CDR3 has 15 residues. The CDR3 nucleotides read TGTGCCAGCAGCCCCGTTAGCGGGAGTTTTGAGACCCAGTACTTC. Translation: CASSPVSGSFETQYF.

As to this clonotype: This may be a read error, as it is one base from a much larger clone. This sequence joins TRBV27 and TRBJ2-1; 9 bases map to TRBD2. This CDR3 spans 15 amino acids. Germline values: CDR1 MNHEY, CDR2 SMNVEV (reference sequence). The DNA for the CDR3 is TGTGCCAGCCGATTAGCGGGAGTGCAGTACAATGGGCAGTTCTTC. This codes for CASRLAGVQYNGQFF.

A word on this clonotype: This may be a read error, as it is one base from a much larger clone. The gene calls are TRBV29-1 and TRBJ2-7; 13 bases match TRBD2. The trim removed 4 bases at V and 4 bases at J, leaving 4 bases unmatched. The germline V gene has CDR1 SQVTM and CDR2 ANQGSEA. The CDR3 length is 14 residues. DNA for the CDR3: TGCAGCGTTGGTGGGGGACTAGCGGGATACGAGCAGTACTTC. It encodes CSVGGGLAGYEQYF.

This clonotype was observed a few times. The chain employs TRBV4-1 and TRBJ2-5; no clear D. Germline lookup yields CDR1 MGHRA and CDR2 YSYEKL. Between the trimmed V and J ends, which lost 1 base and 2 bases, there was a span of 11 bases. The CDR3 has 15 amino acids. CDR3 sequence: CASSQVTQSQETQYF. CDR3 DNA: TGCGCCAGCAGCCAAGTAACACAGTCTCAAGAGACCCAGTACTTC.

V is TRBV20-1 and J is TRBJ2-1, with TRBD2 matching 10 bases. Per germline, CDR1 DFQATT and CDR2 SNEGSKA (reference sequence). With V trimmed by 4 bases and J by 7 bases, 7 bases remained unmatched. CDR3 length: 14 amino acids. Written as DNA, the CDR3 is TGCAGTGCTACACTAGCGGGAAATGTAAATGAGCAGTTCTTC. This codes for CSATLAGNVNEQFF.

The J gene is TRBJ1-5, the V gene TRBV2; D remains ambiguous. V was cut by 6 bases and J by 4 bases, with 16 bases left in between. The CDR3 has 15 amino acids. The V gene's germline CDR1 is SNHLY and CDR2 FYNNEI. The CDR3 DNA sequence: TGTGCCAGCAGGAAAGGGCCGGGCAGAAATCAGCCCCAGCATTTT. Translating gives CASRKGPGRNQPQHF.

V usage is TRBV7-2 and J usage is TRBJ2-3; D may be TRBD2 (5 bases). CDR3 length: 14 residues. Deletions cut 0 bases from V and 5 bases from J, with 9 bases between. Germline loops: CDR1 SGHTA, CDR2 FQGNSA. CDR3 sequence reads: CASSLASAVDTQYF. The DNA of the CDR3 is TGTGCCAGCAGCTTAGCTAGCGCGGTAGATACGCAGTATTTT.

The chain is built from TRBV5-1 and TRBJ2-5, with 7 bases lining up with TRBD1. The last part of the DNA fits TRBJ2-7 better; the J call may be wrong. Germline V gene data show CDR1 as SGHRS and CDR2 as YFSETQ. The CDR3 length is 17 residues. The CDR3 bases are TGCGCCAGCAGCTTTCGCCCAAACAGGGGCGAACTCTACGAGCAGTACTTC. It encodes CASSFRPNRGELYEQYF.

A word on this clonotype: With a much larger clone just one base away, this may be a read error. The chain is built from TRBV7-2 and TRBJ2-1; D call uncertain. Trimming took off 0 bases at V and 12 bases at J, with 15 bases between the two ends. Germline V CDR1 and CDR2: SGHTA, FQGNSA. The length of the CDR3 is 14 residues. The chain's CDR3 is CASSLALGIDGQFF. The CDR3 DNA follows: TGTGCCAGCAGCTTAGCGTTGGGAATCGATGGGCAGTTCTTC.

The gene calls are TRBV14 and TRBJ2-5; D ambiguous. This CDR3 spans 13 amino acids. V gave up 1 base and J gave up 5 bases, with 8 bases separating them. Germline V CDR1 and CDR2: SGHDN, FVKESK. The CDR3 bases are TGTGCCAGCAGCCAAGTAGCAGCGGAGACCCAGTACTTC. It is translated as CASSQVAAETQYF.